This T cell receptor (beta chain) comes out of a study of vaccination and CD4 T cells after COVID-19. Study in general: Post-diagnosis, post-COVID samples were collected after a median approximately 91 days, ranging 35 to 161.

Note on this clonotype: Its antigen is currently unknown.

As for treatment: approximately 10-day PBMC culture with coronavirus spike peptide pools or control peptides (ViraFEST assay). Peptide pool stimulation in ViraFEST expanded antigen-specific T cells, whose TCRs were then sequenced. Once obtained from cultured CD4+ T cells, the DNA was sequenced using the Oncomine TCR Beta short-read assay. MiXCR, run by TCRdb on the PCR reads, gives a single entry per CDR3 protein. The data contain about 15,000 distinct CDR3 sequences, around three quarters of them seen just once; the ten biggest clones take up approximately 9.9%. CDR1 is SGHTA and CDR2 is FQGNSA in the germline V gene. V shed 3 bases and J 6 bases; nucleotides not matched to a gene: 7. This CDR3 has 15 residues.

This TCR was recovered from a human donor who had recovered from COVID-19. Sample: CD4+ T cells from blood, cultured in vitro. The chain has TRBV7-2 and TRBJ1-2; TRBD1 aligns across 10 bases. The CDR3 DNA sequence: TGTGCCAGCAGCTTCGCTCGGGACAGGGGAAATGGCTACACCTTC. Translating it yields CASSFARDRGNGYTF.